The clone carrying this TCR beta chain was detected a few times. Its antigen remains unidentified. These data come from a study of brain metastases from non-small cell lung cancer. Study-level results: Metastases had sparse T cells but largely shared repertoires with primaries. Compared with primary tumors, brain metastases showed less T-cell infiltration. Expanded T-cell clones appeared in approximately 64% of brain metastases over primaries.

The CDR3 contains 15 residues. Germline CDR1 reads SGHDN; CDR2 reads FVKESK. V lost 1 base and J lost 10; bases outside the gene matches: 9. Using immunoSEQ multiplex PCR, the repertoire was profiled, and TCRdb retains in-frame clones only, with some absent. The sample lists approximately 3,000 clones, roughly four fifths seen once, with about 4.6% in the top ten. Sample: primary lung tumor tissue. This rearrangement joins TRBV14 to TRBJ2-1; 8 nucleotides match TRBD2. The receptor's source is a donor at least 40 years old with non-small cell lung cancer. DNA for the CDR3: TGTGCCAGCAGCCAAGCGGCGGGGGGTCCCGTGGAGCAGTTCTTC. Translated, it gives CASSQAAGGPVEQFF.